This section outlines one T cell receptor beta chain sequence together with its context. This clonotype was observed once. The antigen it recognizes is unknown. The CDR3 ends on some other residue instead of the conserved phenylalanine or tryptophan, so this is likely a read error. Using a constant-region primer and ProtoScript II reverse transcriptase, TCRbeta-specific cDNA was reverse-transcribed from 400 to 550 ng total RNA. The TCRbeta libraries were prepared through three rounds of nested multiplex PCR following a slightly modified ARM-PCR procedure. Each of the first two PCR rounds ran for approximately 11 cycles using multiplex TRBV1-TRBV30 forward primers together with a Cbeta reverse primer. A final 25-cycle PCR with Deep VentR polymerase added sample barcodes and Illumina adapters. Amplicons of 200-500 bp were gel-purified with a QIAquick gel extraction kit before sequencing. The TCRbeta amplicons were sequenced with 250-bp paired-end reads on an Illumina HiSeq 2500. The original methods were these. To recover full CDR3 sequences, reads were quality-trimmed using Trimmomatic v0.33 and paired reads were then merged using FLASH v1.2.11. V, D and J germline segments were assigned to the rearranged TCRbeta sequences using MiGEC v1.2.1b. VDJtools v1.0.0 computed clonotype statistics and Shannon-Wiener diversity indices. Except for diversity analysis, only each sample's 250 most abundant clonotypes were used in subsequent analyses to reduce sampling bias. TCRdb trimmed the raw reads at Q25, called clones with MiXCR and kept productive beta chains. Rows matching on CDR3 protein sequence are summarized as one entry with the most common DNA and genes. The V and J calls here are based on TCRdb, not the publication. This sample comprises some 200,000 distinct CDR3 sequences, approximately 65% of them detected only once. About 7.1% of the sample lies in the top ten.

With termini counted, the CDR3 has 15 amino acids. The sequence is cut down to CDR3 DNA, 45 bases in frame from base 1. A distance of 12 bases separates the germline ends of V and J, which lose 3 bases and 4 bases respectively. The CDR1 and CDR2 encoded by the germline V gene are LGHNA and YNFKEQ. This record belongs to a study of tumor-infiltrating lymphocytes in primary liver carcinoma (dated by TCRdb to between 2016 and 2019). At the level of the whole study: Between late 2015 and early 2016, 4 to 6 patients in China with histopathologically diagnosed primary liver carcinoma had surgical resection. Hepatocellular carcinoma (four) or combined HCC and intrahepatic cholangiocarcinoma (one) was present in the five patients, who were three men and two women aged 30 to 69 years. The tumors of the five patients were staged as T1-T3 N0M0, with maximum diameters ranging from roughly 4.2 to 11 cm. Each sample produced roughly 3.5 to 7.5 million productive TCRbeta reads, and read depth showed no significant difference between tissue types. For each liver tumor, the study sampled five regions along with adjacent normal tissue and blood, and applied TCRbeta repertoire sequencing, expression microarrays and whole-exome sequencing. TCRbeta repertoire sequencing covered some 35 specimens from 5 patients: approximately 25 tumor regions, 5 adjacent noncancerous liver tissues and 5 peripheral blood samples. Repertoires from technical replicates were highly reproducible, with mean shared-clone rates approximately 0.88 and correlation coefficients above 0.95. Broader findings and caveats from the paper: Bulk unsorted samples precluded comparing CD4+ and CD8+ T cell repertoires. The top 250 clones accounted for a significantly greater share of the repertoire in tumors than in blood (p = 0.039). Because only the TCR beta chain was sequenced and unpaired alpha chains were not captured, true repertoire diversity is likely underestimated. Repertoire overlap was higher between tumor regions (mean around 35%) than tumor-adjacent (approximately 17%) or tumor-blood (approximately 14%) pairs, consistent with antigen-driven expansion. With just a few patients in the study, the authors point out that the findings should be validated in a larger study.

TRIzol reagent was used to extract blood RNA from unsorted whole blood, while the DNeasy Blood & Tissue kit provided the germline DNA. Chronic HBV infection was present in the patients, and the patients were treatment-naive at sampling. Before surgery, roughly 4.2 milliliters of peripheral blood were drawn into K2EDTA tubes. The sequence joins TRBV4-2 to TRBJ1-4; the D gene cannot be named for sure. The sequence came from a woman aged 60 to 75 with primary liver carcinoma and hepatitis B virus infection. The material sequenced was peripheral blood. The DNA sequence is as follows: TGTGCCAGCAGCCAGTGGTTCGGGAGTAATGAAAAACTGTTTTCT. Translated, it gives CASSQWFGSNEKLFS.